This T cell receptor (beta chain) is drawn from a study of cytomegalovirus exposure and HLA in healthy donors. The study, taken as a whole, reports: Presence/absence analyses supposed approximately even sequencing depth among donors. Immune exposure information comprised only CMV serostatus. Rarity marked most TCR sequences, yet some public TCRs occurred in many donors. Per published reports, the classifier diagnosed cytomegalovirus status with high specificity and sensitivity.

A word on this clone: Its target is unknown.

Primers for the PCR totalled 60 Vbeta and 13 Jbeta. This table comes from immunoSEQ multiplex PCR, and its TCRdb copy is limited to in-frame clones, with some not included. The sample has about 120,000 clones. The CDR3 length is 14 residues. In germline, CDR1 is ENHRY, CDR2 SYGVKD. V lost 6 bases, J lost 7 bases, and 16 bases lay in between. This TCR was recovered from a man aged 35 to 55 in good health and CMV-seropositive. Sample: PBMCs. The rearrangement uses TRBV10-3 and TRBJ1-5; D is undetermined. The CDR3 DNA follows: TGTGCCATCAGAGATGGAGGGTTGAACCAGCCCCAGCATTTT. As protein: CAIRDGGLNQPQHF.